The next 25 T cell receptor beta chains were all read from a single sample in a study of blood T cell repertoires in COVID-19. TCRdb's table, derived via immunoSEQ multiplex PCR, lists solely in-frame clones and lacks some. The table records tens of thousands of clones, just under 85% of them present only once. Input material: peripheral blood. Source of these receptors: a man in his 70s with acute or convalescent COVID-19.

The gene calls are TRBV7-2 and TRBJ1-4; no clear D. Germline V lookup: CDR1 SGHTA, CDR2 FQGNSA. This CDR3 comprises 15 residues. Trimming took off 4 bases at V and 0 bases at J, with 9 bases between the two ends. CDR3 residues: CASSSQNPTNEKLFF. DNA for the CDR3: TGTGCCAGCAGCTCTCAGAATCCAACTAATGAAAAACTGTTTTTT.

CDR3 sequence (DNA): TGTGCCAGCAGCCAGGTCGGTTATGAAGCTTTCTTT. Residues: CASSQVGYEAFF. The chain couples TRBV3-1 (or the pseudogene TRBV3-2) to TRBJ1-1; D unclear. Germline-derived CDR1 and CDR2 are LGHDT and YNNKEL (reference sequence). CDR3 length: 12 amino acids. Deletions cut 3 bases from V and 7 bases from J, with 9 bases between.

The chain has TRBV9 and TRBJ2-5; possible D gene TRBD1, 6 bases. Trimming shortened V by 3 bases and J by 4 bases, and 13 bases separated the two germline ends. The CDR3 consists of 14 residues. CDR1 SGDLS and CDR2 YYNGEE come from the germline V gene. CDR3 coding DNA: TGTGCCAGCAGCGGGCAAGTGGGGGCAGAGACCCAGTACTTC. Protein product: CASSGQVGAETQYF. The full variable domain, rest sourced from reference TRBV9 and TRBJ2-5, is DSGVTQTPKHLITATGQRVTLRCSPRSGDLSVYWYQQSLDQGLQFLIQYYNGEERAKGNILERFSAQQFPDLHSELNLSSLELGDSALYFCASSGQVGAETQYFGPGTRLLVL.

This chain connects TRBV4-1 to TRBJ1-4, with D possibly being TRBD1 (6 bases). V dropped 4 bases and J dropped 5 bases, with 11 bases sitting between them. The CDR3 totals 14 residues. CDR1 is MGHRA, CDR2 YSYEKL, per germline. CDR3 in amino acids: CASSPGTLNEKLFF. The CDR3 DNA is TGCGCCAGCAGCCCCGGGACACTCAATGAAAAACTGTTTTTT.

CDR3 protein: CASSQVGTDTQYF. CDR3 in DNA: TGTGCCAGCAGCCAAGTGGGGACTGATACGCAGTATTTT. The chain uses TRBV3-1 (or the pseudogene TRBV3-2) and TRBJ2-3; TRBD2 might be the D (6 bases). The CDR3 is 13 residues long. V shed 1 base and J shed 6 bases, with 8 bases lying between them. Looked up from germline, CDR1 is LGHDT and CDR2 is YNNKEL (reference sequence).

The chain recombines TRBV3-1 (or the pseudogene TRBV3-2) with TRBJ2-1; 7 bases fit TRBD1. From germline, CDR1 is LGHDT and CDR2 YNNKEL (reference sequence). With 1 base clipped from V and 13 bases from J, the junction kept 1 base outside the gene matches. The CDR3 loop spans 11 amino acids. The CDR3 loop is CASSQGDSQFF. CDR3 nucleotides: TGTGCCAGCAGCCAAGGGGACAGCCAGTTCTTC.

This clone was observed once. This chain links TRBV7-9 with TRBJ1-2; 7 nucleotides align to TRBD1. Trimming removed 5 bases from V and 4 bases from J; junction bases left unmatched: 10. CDR1 and CDR2 from the germline V gene are SEHNR and FQNEAQ (reference sequence). The CDR3 totals 15 residues. The CDR3 coding sequence is TGTGCCAGCAGCCCACCAAGTGGGACAGCCTATGGCTACACCTTC. This encodes CASSPPSGTAYGYTF.

This chain uses TRBV6-1 with TRBJ1-5; D not certain. The V gene lost 4 bases and the J gene lost 3 bases, with 16 bases spanning the gap. The CDR3 is 16 amino acids. From germline, CDR1 is MNHNS and CDR2 SASEGT. This chain's CDR3 is CASSVAIQRVNQPQHF. DNA of the CDR3: TGTGCCAGCAGTGTGGCCATCCAACGGGTCAATCAGCCCCAGCATTTT.

J is TRBJ1-4 and V is TRBV27; 9 bases align to TRBD1. J lost 4 bases, V lost 5 bases, and 14 bases had no gene match. The CDR3 spans 18 residues. Per the germline V gene, CDR1 is MNHEY and CDR2 is SMNVEV (reference sequence). DNA of the CDR3: TGTGCCAGCAGTCCCAGGAATCGGGACAGGGCCTTTAATGAAAAACTGTTTTTT. Amino acids: CASSPRNRDRAFNEKLFF.

The rearrangement links TRBV9 to TRBJ1-3, with 8 bases that match TRBD1. Germline lookup yields CDR1 SGDLS and CDR2 YYNGEE. This CDR3 contains 16 residues. The V gene end was trimmed by 3 bases and the J gene end by 0 bases; junction bases not matched to a gene: 5. The CDR3 region has the DNA TGTGCCAGCAGCGAAGGCGGACAGGGCTCTGGAAACACCATATATTTT. This encodes CASSEGGQGSGNTIYF. Using reference TRBV9 and TRBJ1-3 for the parts outside the CDR3, the full variable domain is DSGVTQTPKHLITATGQRVTLRCSPRSGDLSVYWYQQSLDQGLQFLIQYYNGEERAKGNILERFSAQQFPDLHSELNLSSLELGDSALYFCASSEGGQGSGNTIYFGEGSWLTVV.

The chain links TRBV5-1 to TRBJ1-3, with TRBD1 matching over 9 bases. CDR3 size: 16 residues. Per germline, CDR1 SGHRS and CDR2 YFSETQ. The junction had 6 bases not matched to a gene; V was cut back by 3 bases and J by 2 bases. The DNA of the CDR3 is TGCGCCAGCAGCTCCAGGGGGACAGGGACTGGAAACACCATATATTTT. Translation gives CASSSRGTGTGNTIYF.

The chain combines TRBV3-1 (or the pseudogene TRBV3-2) with TRBJ2-1; 9 bases line up with TRBD1. The V and J ends lost 0 bases and 7 bases, in that order; junction bases with no gene match: 7. The CDR3 is 16 amino acids. CDR1 is LGHDT, CDR2 YNNKEL, per germline (reference sequence). CDR3 residues: CASSQEGGTGTNEQFF. CDR3 DNA sequence: TGTGCCAGCAGCCAAGAGGGGGGGACAGGGACGAATGAGCAGTTCTTC.

The rearrangement links TRBV10-3 to TRBJ2-3; TRBD1 might be the D (6 bases). This CDR3 contains 16 residues. The V end lost 5 bases, the J end lost 4 bases, and 19 bases lay between the germline ends. Germline V CDR1 and CDR2: ENHRY, SYGVKD. The CDR3 sequence: CAISKQGSQVSDTQYF. CDR3 sequence (DNA): TGTGCCATCAGTAAACAGGGAAGTCAGGTTTCAGATACGCAGTATTTT.

V is TRBV13 and J is TRBJ2-1, with 9 bases that match TRBD1. The length of the CDR3 is 19 residues. V shed 4 bases and J 6 bases; nucleotides not matched to a gene: 19. Germline V gene sequence: CDR1 PRHDT, CDR2 FYEKMQ (reference sequence). The CDR3 sequence: CASSSETGTGLGVANEQFF. CDR3 in DNA: TGTGCCAGCAGCTCCGAAACCGGGACAGGGTTGGGGGTGGCCAATGAGCAGTTCTTC.

The chain is built from TRBV23-1 and TRBJ1-1; tentatively, D is TRBD1 (5 bases). TRBV23-1 is designated an ORF whose function remains uncertain. Trimming cost V 6 bases and J 3 bases, with 26 bases left between them. CDR3 size: 18 residues. DNA for the CDR3: TGCGCCAGCAGCCCATGGGGGGAGTGGGGGGAGCGTGACACTGAAGCTTTCTTT. Translation: CASSPWGEWGERDTEAFF.

The chain is built from TRBV5-1 and TRBJ1-4; 12 bases agree with TRBD1. The V segment lost 2 bases and the J segment 2 bases; nucleotides outside the gene matches: 4. This CDR3 is built from 17 residues. From germline, CDR1 is SGHRS and CDR2 YFSETQ. The DNA of the CDR3 is TGCGCCAGCAGCTTAGGGGACAGGGGGCGTACTAATGAAAAACTGTTTTTT. Its protein is CASSLGDRGRTNEKLFF.

This chain connects TRBV2 to TRBJ1-2, with D uncertain. CDR3 size: 13 residues. Germline values: CDR1 SNHLY, CDR2 FYNNEI. Trimming cost V 4 bases and J 1 base, with 7 bases left between them. The DNA of the CDR3 is TGTGCCAGCAGTGCAGGTATTAACTATGGCTACACCTTC. Amino acids: CASSAGINYGYTF.

The gene calls are TRBV5-1 and TRBJ2-5; D remains ambiguous. CDR1 is SGHRS, CDR2 YFSETQ, per germline. CDR3 length equals 13 residues. The V and J ends lost 4 bases and 2 bases respectively, with 9 bases between them. DNA of the CDR3: TGCGCCAGCAGCCCGACAAAGCAAGAGACCCAGTACTTC. Residues: CASSPTKQETQYF.

The chain combines TRBV4-2 with TRBJ2-1; possible D gene TRBD1, 6 bases. The V gene's germline CDR1 is LGHNA and CDR2 YNFKEQ. This CDR3 is 16 amino acids long. The ends were cut back, 1 base at V and 9 bases at J, with 19 bases in the middle. CDR3 sequence: CASSQVGAWARIEQFF. The DNA for the CDR3 is TGTGCCAGCAGCCAAGTGGGGGCTTGGGCAAGGATTGAGCAGTTCTTC.

This chain uses TRBV9 with TRBJ2-6; 8 nucleotides line up with TRBD1. The CDR3 has 19 amino acids. Germline loops: CDR1 SGDLS, CDR2 YYNGEE. J was trimmed by 0 bases and V by 0 bases; bases with no gene match: 8. The CDR3 DNA reads TGTGCCAGCAGCGTAGGGTCGACAGGGGATTCCTCTGGGGCCAACGTCCTGACTTTC. As protein: CASSVGSTGDSSGANVLTF.

The V gene is TRBV4-1, the J gene TRBJ1-2, with a possible D match to TRBD1 (5 bases). Germline-derived CDR1 and CDR2 are MGHRA and YSYEKL. This CDR3 has 14 amino acids. With 0 bases removed from V and 14 bases from J, the gap between germline ends came to 19 bases. The DNA of the CDR3 is TGCGCCAGCAGCCAAGATGGGTGGGCAGGGCCATGGACCTTC. Its protein is CASSQDGWAGPWTF.

The V gene is TRBV18, the J gene TRBJ1-5, with a tentative D call TRBD1 (5 bases). Trimming took 1 base from V and 3 from J, leaving 10 bases between them. CDR3 length: 15 residues. Germline loops: CDR1 KGHSH, CDR2 LQKENI. CDR3 nucleotides: TGTGCCAGCTCACCACTGACAGTAATCAATCAGCCCCAGCATTTT. This translates into CASSPLTVINQPQHF.

The chain couples TRBV4-2 to TRBJ2-3; 8 nucleotides line up with TRBD2. Looked up from germline, CDR1 is LGHNA and CDR2 is YNFKEQ. The CDR3 is made up of 15 amino acids. The junction had 1 base not matched to a gene; V was cut back by 1 base and J by 1 base. The CDR3 loop is CASSQVTSGTDTQYF. DNA of the CDR3: TGTGCCAGCAGCCAAGTGACTAGCGGCACAGATACGCAGTATTTT.

This chain links TRBV5-5 with TRBJ1-1; no clear D. V was clipped by 0 bases and J by 3 bases, with 6 bases between them. The germline V gene has CDR1 SGHKS and CDR2 YYEKEE (reference sequence). CDR3 length: 13 residues. In nucleotides, the CDR3 is TGTGCCAGCAGCTTGGTGCCGGACACTGAAGCTTTCTTT. It codes for CASSLVPDTEAFF.

This clone was observed a few times. The CDR3 sequence is CASSPRTGGTGELFF. The CDR3 DNA reads as TGTGCCAGCAGCCCGCGGACAGGGGGCACCGGGGAGCTGTTTTTT. The rearrangement uses TRBV5-4 and TRBJ2-2, with TRBD1 identical over 10 bases. Trimming at V came to 4 bases and at J to 4 bases, leaving 4 bases not matched to a gene. The CDR3 loop spans 15 amino acids. Germline V gives CDR1 SGHNT, CDR2 YYREEE (reference sequence). Full variable domain (remainder filled in from reference TRBV5-4 and TRBJ2-2): ETGVTQSPTHLIKTRGQQVTLRCSSQSGHNTVSWYQQALGQGPQFIFQYYREEENGRGNFPPRFSGLQFPNYSSELNVNALELDDSALYLCASSPRTGGTGELFFGEGSRLTVL.